This T cell receptor (beta chain) was recorded in a study of T cell responses to AZD1222 COVID-19 vaccine. Study-level information: Investigators merged groups given second doses at roughly 4 or roughly 12 weeks.

The length of the CDR3 is 15 residues. The germline V gene encodes CDR1 SGHTA and CDR2 FQGNSA. The V end was cut by 3 bases, the J end by 1 base, with 10 bases between. Overall study findings and caveats: Regions 160-218 and 743-854 dominated among vaccine-associated CD4 TCRs spanning spike. Seropositive at baseline were only a handful of AZD1222 recipients. Females made up more of the donors, who were largely white British, and clonal diversity may have come out too low.

Measured with immunoSEQ multiplex PCR; TCRdb has only the in-frame clones, and not every one. The repertoire has about 150,000 clones, more than 70% of them found once; the top ten carry more than 12%. Turning to this clone: Its specificity is not known.

The source of this sequence is an adult in good health. The sample here was peripheral blood, taken on day 0 of AZD1222 vaccination. J is TRBJ2-1 and V is TRBV7-2; no reliable D call. The CDR3 DNA is TGTGCCAGCAGCTTCCGAACGGCATCCTACAATGAGCAGTTCTTC. Encoded protein: CASSFRTASYNEQFF.